The 29 T cell receptor beta chains below all came from one sample that was sequenced in a study of breast tumors, draining lymph nodes, adjacent tissues. Axillary draining lymph nodes of breast cancer patients supplied the node samples. Via MiXCR, TCRdb re-called the multiplex PCR reads, giving one row per CDR3 protein. The sample gives 140,000 to 150,000 distinct CDR3 sequences, about 33% of which show up once; about 2.5% is in the top ten. The source material was axillary lymph node tissue. The receptors come from a female donor with breast cancer. Some clones in this sample may be carry-over from other donors' samples.

This clonotype was counted ten times or more. The chain has TRBV20-1 and TRBJ1-4; possible D gene TRBD1, 5 bases. V shed 2 bases and J shed 11 bases, with 9 bases lying between them. The CDR3 spans 11 residues. CDR1 is DFQATT and CDR2 is SNEGSKA in the germline V gene (reference sequence). CDR3: CSARLGQKLFF. Here the CDR3 DNA reads TGCAGTGCTAGATTGGGGCAGAAACTGTTTTTT.

At least ten counts were recorded for this clonotype. The genes are TRBV20-1 and TRBJ1-2; D is ambiguous. CDR1 and CDR2 from the germline V gene are DFQATT and SNEGSKA (reference sequence). Trimming stripped 3 bases from V and 6 bases from J, with 14 bases between. The CDR3 totals 13 residues. CDR3 sequence (DNA): TGCAGTGCTAGTTTAAACAGTTTAGATGGCTACACCTTC. Residues: CSASLNSLDGYTF.

The sample holds a few counts of this clonotype. Being one base from a much bigger clone, this may be a read error. The V and J genes are TRBV20-1 and TRBJ1-2; 10 bases align to TRBD1. The CDR3 extends over 14 amino acids. The germline V gene encodes CDR1 DFQATT and CDR2 SNEGSKA (reference sequence). V lost 5 bases, J lost 8 bases, and 11 bases stayed unmatched. The DNA for the CDR3 is TGCAGTGCTGGCCGACGGACAGGGGGAGCGGGCTACACCTTC. It specifies CSAGRRTGGAGYTF.

The V and J genes are TRBV12-3 or TRBV12-4 and TRBJ2-7; 7 bases align to TRBD1. The CDR3 is made up of 15 amino acids. The trim removed 6 bases at V and 3 bases at J, leaving 11 bases unmatched. The CDR3 DNA reads as TGTGCCAGCAGCACCAGCCGGGACAGAGTCTACGAGCAGTACGTC. Translation: CASSTSRDRVYEQYV.

This clonotype has at least ten counts. The chain is built from TRBV20-1 and TRBJ2-5, with 9 bases lining up with TRBD2. CDR1 and CDR2 from the germline V gene are DFQATT and SNEGSKA (reference sequence). CDR3 length equals 13 residues. V shed 6 bases, J shed 5 bases, and the junction held 7 bases outside the gene matches. The chain's CDR3 is CSAIRAGGETQYF. DNA of the CDR3: TGCAGTGCCATTCGGGCGGGGGGGGAGACCCAGTACTTC.

This clonotype showed up many times. The chain links TRBV7-9 to TRBJ1-4, with 7 bases matching TRBD1. The germline V gene has CDR1 SEHNR and CDR2 FQNEAQ (reference sequence). There are 14 residues in the CDR3. The J segment lost 4 bases and the V segment lost 3 bases, leaving 2 bases of the junction unmatched. Here the CDR3 reads CASSLGQYNEKLFF. CDR3 DNA sequence: TGTGCCAGCAGCTTGGGACAGTATAATGAAAAACTGTTTTTT.

The chain uses TRBV7-8 and TRBJ1-2; 7 nucleotides line up with TRBD1. Germline loops: CDR1 SGHVS, CDR2 FQNEAQ. The CDR3 is 13 amino acids. J lost 8 bases, V lost 5 bases, and 8 bases had no gene match. This CDR3 is CASSTDRSNGYTF. CDR3 coding DNA: TGTGCCAGCAGCACGGACAGGTCGAACGGCTACACCTTC.

This clonotype was seen repeatedly, ten times or more. The rearrangement joins TRBV6-5 to TRBJ2-3; TRBD1 agrees at 7 bases. Germline CDR1 reads MNHEY; CDR2 reads SVGAGI. This CDR3 contains 15 residues. V gave up 4 bases and J gave up 4 bases; unmatched junction bases: 8. The CDR3 DNA is TGTGCCAGCAGTTCTCGGACAGGTTTCGCAGATACGCAGTATTTT. Translated: CASSSRTGFADTQYF.

This clonotype was recorded at least ten times. J is TRBJ2-1 and V is TRBV12-3 or TRBV12-4, with D perhaps being TRBD1 or TRBD2 (5 bases each). Trimming removed 6 bases at V and 6 bases at J, with 15 bases between. The CDR3 is 14 residues long. DNA of the CDR3: TGTGCCAGCAGCTTCGGGACGATAAGCAATGAGCAGTTCTTC. Its translation is CASSFGTISNEQFF.

The J gene is TRBJ2-6, the V gene TRBV29-1; a possible D gene is TRBD2 (6 bases). Trimming shortened V by 7 bases and J by 0 bases, and 10 bases separated the two germline ends. CDR1 SQVTM and CDR2 ANQGSEA come from the germline V gene. The CDR3 consists of 14 residues. The CDR3 sequence is CSAGEDSGANVLTF. CDR3 nucleotide sequence: TGCAGCGCGGGGGAGGACTCTGGGGCCAACGTCCTGACTTTC.

This clonotype was counted ten times or more. For the CDR3, the DNA is TGTGCTCAGCAAGAACAGGACCTAATCTGGGGGGGTAATGAAAAACTGTTTTTT. This encodes CAQQEQDLIWGGNEKLFF. The chain uses TRBV12-3 or TRBV12-4 and TRBJ1-4, with D possibly being TRBD1 (5 bases). The CDR3 spans 18 residues.

The rearrangement uses TRBV24-1 and TRBJ1-2; 10 bases match TRBD1. Germline V gives CDR1 KGHDR, CDR2 SFDVKD. With V trimmed by 4 bases and J by 8 bases, 9 bases remained unmatched. The CDR3 contains 15 residues. For the CDR3, the DNA is TGTGCCACCAGTGAGTCCGGGACAGGGGTGGAAGGCTACACCTTC. This gives the protein CATSESGTGVEGYTF.

This clonotype was counted between two and nine times. The chain carries TRBV6-1 and TRBJ1-5; weak D call: TRBD1 (6 bases). This CDR3 region has 15 residues. In germline, CDR1 is MNHNS, CDR2 SASEGT. V shed 6 bases and J shed 2 bases, with 14 bases lying between them. Here the CDR3 DNA reads TGTGCCAGCAGCCCCGTGGCAGGGGGCAATCAGCCCCAGCATTTT. This sequence encodes CASSPVAGGNQPQHF.

V is TRBV7-9 and J is TRBJ2-3, with D tentatively TRBD2 (5 bases). The CDR3 covers 15 residues. Trimming took off 8 bases at V and 2 bases at J, with 17 bases between the two ends. Looked up from germline, CDR1 is SEHNR and CDR2 is FQNEAQ (reference sequence). CDR3 bases: TGTGCCAGCGCCGGACTGGGGATGAACACAGATACGCAGTATTTT. Protein product: CASAGLGMNTDTQYF. The entire variable domain, with the rest obtained from reference TRBV7-9 and TRBJ2-3, is as follows: DTGVSQNPRHKITKRGQNVTFRCDPISEHNRLYWYRQTLGQGPEFLTYFQNEAQLEKSRLLSDRFSAERPKGSFSTLEIQRTEQGDSAMYLCASAGLGMNTDTQYFGPGTRLTVL.

This clonotype was seen ten or more times. CDR3 DNA: TGTGCCAGCAGACGGACTAGCGAGAATGAGCAGTTCTTC. This gives the protein CASRRTSENEQFF. The chain joins TRBV6-2 or TRBV6-3 to TRBJ2-1, with TRBD2 matching 9 bases. V lost 6 bases to trimming and J lost 7 bases; unmatched junction nucleotides: 4. In germline, CDR1 is MNHEY, CDR2 SVGEGT. CDR3 size: 13 residues.

This clonotype was recorded at least ten times. This sequence joins TRBV7-6 and TRBJ2-7; tentatively, D is TRBD1 (6 bases). V was trimmed by 7 bases and J by 0 bases, leaving 13 bases between them. CDR1 is SGHVS, CDR2 FNYEAQ, per germline. This CDR3 has 14 amino acids. CDR3 sequence reads: CASIPGDVSYEQYF. The CDR3 DNA is TGTGCCAGCATACCAGGGGACGTCTCCTACGAGCAGTACTTC. Full variable domain (missing parts from reference TRBV7-6 and TRBJ2-7): GAGVSQSPRYKVTKRGQDVALRCDPISGHVSLYWYRQALGQGPEFLTYFNYEAQQDKSGLPNDRFSAERPEGSISTLTIQRTEQRDSAMYRCASIPGDVSYEQYFGPGTRLTVT.

The chain links TRBV29-1 to TRBJ1-1; 9 bases map to TRBD1. In germline, CDR1 is SQVTM, CDR2 ANQGSEA. The CDR3 contains 12 residues. V trimming: 3 bases; J trimming: 11 bases; junction bases outside the gene matches: 7. The CDR3 protein is CSVELATGGAFF. CDR3 bases: TGCAGCGTTGAGCTAGCGACAGGGGGGGCTTTCTTT. The entire variable domain, with the rest obtained from reference TRBV29-1 and TRBJ1-1, is as follows: SAVISQKPSRDICQRGTSLTIQCQVDSQVTMMFWYRQQPGQSLTLIATANQGSEATYESGFVIDKFPISRPNLTFSTLTVSNMSPEDSSIYLCSVELATGGAFFGQGTRLTVV.

This clonotype has a count of ten or more. The chain recombines TRBV10-2 with TRBJ1-5; D not certain. V lost 0 bases and J 1 base, leaving 7 bases between the germline ends. Germline V gene data show CDR1 as WSHSY and CDR2 as SAAADI. This CDR3 has 15 amino acids. CDR3 amino acids: CASSESGWSNQPQHF. The CDR3 DNA reads as TGCGCCAGCAGTGAGTCTGGTTGGAGCAATCAGCCCCAGCATTTT.

This clonotype was detected many times. The chain carries TRBV6-5 and TRBJ1-2, with D possibly TRBD1 on 5 matching bases. The V end lost 6 bases, the J end lost 2 bases, and 7 bases lay between the germline ends. Germline V gene data show CDR1 as MNHEY and CDR2 as SVGAGI. This CDR3 contains 12 residues. The CDR3 DNA sequence: TGTGCCAGCAGACGGGGGAACTATGGCTACACCTTC. This codes for CASRRGNYGYTF.

A note on this clonotype: Sequence at one end of the junction differs from germline and may be a read error. The rearrangement uses TRBV7-7 and TRBJ2-2; weak D call: TRBD1 (6 bases). The germline gives CDR1 SSHAT, CDR2 FNYEAQ (reference sequence). The CDR3 consists of 13 residues. The CDR3 DNA is TGTGCTAGCAGCTCCGCAGGGGCCGGGGAGCTGTTTTTT. This gives the protein CASSSAGAGELFF.

Remarks on this clonotype: With a much larger clone just one base away, this may be a read error. This sequence joins TRBV18 and TRBJ2-5, with D hard to call. CDR1 and CDR2 (germline): KGHSH, LQKENI. The CDR3 length is 13 residues. The CDR3 region is CASSPLLEEIQYF. CDR3 sequence (DNA): TGTGCCAGCTCACCGCTTCTCGAAGAGATCCAGTACTTC.

The chain couples TRBV7-9 to TRBJ1-4, with TRBD1 matching 7 bases. Trimming at V came to 1 base and at J to 7 bases, leaving 3 bases not matched to a gene. The CDR3 contains 14 residues. Germline V gene sequence: CDR1 SEHNR, CDR2 FQNEAQ (reference sequence). This CDR3 reads CASSLGQGSEKLFF. CDR3 in DNA: TGTGCCAGCAGCTTAGGACAGGGTAGTGAAAAACTGTTTTTT.

In this sample, this clonotype turned up many times. The V gene is TRBV4-1, the J gene TRBJ2-3; TRBD1 agrees at 7 bases. The ends lost 0 bases at V and 4 bases at J; junction bases unmatched: 7. The length of the CDR3 is 16 residues. Germline assignment: CDR1 MGHRA and CDR2 YSYEKL. The CDR3 reads CASSQDSRTGSDTQYF. For the CDR3, the DNA is TGCGCCAGCAGCCAAGATTCCCGGACAGGTTCAGATACGCAGTATTTT.

This clonotype was seen at least ten times. The rearrangement joins TRBV20-1 to TRBJ2-7, with TRBD2 as a possible D gene (5 bases). This CDR3 spans 15 amino acids. From germline, CDR1 is DFQATT and CDR2 SNEGSKA (reference sequence). V gave up 0 bases and J gave up 1 base, with 13 bases separating them. Here the CDR3 DNA reads TGCAGTGCTAGAGACTCGACCGGGATATCCTACGAGCAGTACTTC. It codes for CSARDSTGISYEQYF.

This clonotype was seen many times. The V call is TRBV16, the J call TRBJ1-4, with a weak D call TRBD1 (6 bases). V lost 0 bases and J 8 bases, leaving 13 bases between the germline ends. CDR1 and CDR2 (germline): KGHSY, FQNENV. The CDR3 has 15 residues. Here the CDR3 reads CASSQSGTTGEKLFF. In DNA form, the CDR3 reads TGTGCCAGCAGCCAATCGGGGACAACAGGAGAAAAACTGTTTTTT.

A word on this clonotype: This CDR3 is missing its conserved last phenylalanine or tryptophan, likely due to a read error. DNA for the CDR3: TGCGGCGACATAGCGGGGGGCCCCAATGAGCAGTTCCTC. Its translation: CGDIAGGPNEQFL. The J gene is TRBJ2-1, the V gene TRBV29-1, with 10 bases that match TRBD2. Germline CDR1 SQVTM, CDR2 ANQGSEA. This CDR3 region has 13 residues.

This clonotype was observed many times. The rearrangement uses TRBV19 and TRBJ1-5, with D tentatively TRBD1 (6 bases). From germline, CDR1 is LNHDA and CDR2 SQIVND (reference sequence). Deletions cut 9 bases from V and 0 bases from J, with 21 bases between. This CDR3 has 17 amino acids. In nucleotides, the CDR3 is TGTGCCAGAGCATCCTTAGGGGGACGGTATAGCAATCAGCCCCAGCATTTT. Its protein product is CARASLGGRYSNQPQHF. Drawing the rest from reference TRBV19 and TRBJ1-5, the complete variable domain is DGGITQSPKYLFRKEGQNVTLSCEQNLNHDAMYWYRQDPGQGLRLIYYSQIVNDFQKGDIAEGYSVSREKKESFPLTVTSAQKNPTAFYLCARASLGGRYSNQPQHFGDGTRLSIL.

This clonotype was counted many times. The chain has TRBV7-6 and TRBJ1-4; D not resolved. The length of the CDR3 is 17 residues. CDR1 is SGHVS, CDR2 FNYEAQ, per germline. Trimming took off 2 bases at V and 8 bases at J, with 21 bases between the two ends. CDR3 DNA: TGTGCCAGCAGCTTACGGATATTAGGCCTAAATGGCGAAAAACTGTTTTTT. Translating it yields CASSLRILGLNGEKLFF.

This clonotype was counted at least ten times. The chain joins TRBV14 to TRBJ2-5, with D possibly matching TRBD1 (6 bases). The CDR3 runs 17 residues. V was shortened by 4 bases and J by 0 bases, with 18 bases between the two germline ends. Germline-derived CDR1 and CDR2 are SGHDN and FVKESK. The CDR3 region is CASSRLGGRVNQETQYF. The CDR3 nucleotides are TGTGCCAGCAGCCGACTTGGGGGCAGGGTAAACCAAGAGACCCAGTACTTC.